This entry describes one TCR beta chain. Its antigen is not known. With a J-beta primer mix and a sample-barcoded 5' primer, a second PCR ran about 6 to 11 cycles. TCRdb passed the 5' RACE reads through MiXCR, listing each CDR3 protein once. This sample has over a million distinct CDR3 sequences, with more than 35% found just once. The data stem from a study of blood T cells in healthy people across ages. Study results and limitations: Among T cells, TCR beta diversity per million cells dropped roughly linearly as age rose. Long-lived donors exceeded aged donors in naive CD4+ cells and diversity.

Every participating donor contributed around 9.5 milliliters of peripheral blood through a draw. Every sample had a minimum of 6.5 million PBMCs isolated. The CDR3 has 13 amino acids. CDR1 MNHEY and CDR2 SMNVEV come from the germline V gene (reference sequence). Between the trimmed V and J ends, which lost 2 bases and 10 bases, there was a span of 12 bases. The sequenced material came from blood. The TCR was taken from a woman aged 60-75 years in good health. V gene TRBV27 combines with J gene TRBJ2-1; D unclear. The CDR3 protein is CASSLGPQIEQFF. The CDR3 bases are TGTGCCAGCAGTTTAGGGCCGCAGATCGAGCAGTTCTTC.